Following are 22 T cell receptor beta chains from one sample sequenced in a study of cytomegalovirus exposure and HLA in healthy donors. It was with 60 Vbeta and 13 Jbeta primers that the PCR ran. The protocol was immunoSEQ multiplex PCR, while the TCRdb copy is restricted to in-frame clones and leaves out a portion. The data contain 70,000 to 100,000 clones, 70% to 90% of them singletons. The sample was PBMCs. The receptors stem from a man aged 18 to 30 in good health and CMV-seronegative.

The genes are TRBV5-8 and TRBJ2-1, with D unresolved. The length of the CDR3 is 17 residues. Germline CDR1 reads SGHTS; CDR2 reads YDEGEE. Trimming pared 1 base from V and 0 bases from J, leaving 14 bases between. This CDR3 reads CASSLLPAMSSYNEQFF. The DNA for the CDR3 is TGTGCCAGCAGCTTGTTACCAGCGATGAGCTCCTACAATGAGCAGTTCTTC.

In nucleotides, the CDR3 is TGTGCCTGGGTTGAGTCTCCCGGAGACCCTGAAGCTTTCTTT. It translates to CAWVESPGDPEAFF. This rearrangement joins TRBV30 to TRBJ1-1; no clear D gene. Trimming cost V 5 bases and J 6 bases, with 19 bases left between them. The CDR3 has 14 residues. Germline CDR1 GTSNPN, CDR2 SVGIG (reference sequence). The variable domain in full, completed from reference TRBV30 and TRBJ1-1, reads SQTIHQWPATLVQPVGSPLSLECTVEGTSNPNLYWYRQAAGRGLQLLFYSVGIGQISSEVPQNLSASRPQDRQFILSSKKLLLSDSGFYLCAWVESPGDPEAFFGQGTRLTVV.

The chain links TRBV6-1 to TRBJ1-3; possible D gene TRBD1, 6 bases. The length of the CDR3 is 13 residues. CDR1 and CDR2 from the germline V gene are MNHNS and SASEGT. Trimming cost V 7 bases and J 8 bases, with 15 bases left between them. CDR3 DNA sequence: TGTGCCAGCAACAGGGAGGGGGTGGACACCATATATTTT. Its translation is CASNREGVDTIYF.

The chain carries TRBV30 and TRBJ2-5; D is undetermined. Germline V gene lookup returns CDR1 GTSNPN and CDR2 SVGIG (reference sequence). Between the trimmed V and J ends, which lost 8 bases and 2 bases, there was a span of 15 bases. The CDR3 is 13 amino acids. CDR3 region: CATRAPLQETQYF. CDR3 sequence (DNA): TGTGCCACCCGCGCTCCATTACAAGAGACCCAGTACTTC.

This clone was detected once. This rearrangement joins TRBV2 to TRBJ1-2; D is undetermined. The V end lost 4 bases, the J end lost 0 bases, and 9 bases lay between the germline ends. The V gene's germline CDR1 is SNHLY and CDR2 FYNNEI. This CDR3 spans 14 amino acids. CDR3 sequence (DNA): TGTGCCAGCAGTGCGCAGGCAGCTAACTATGGCTACACCTTC. Translation gives CASSAQAANYGYTF.

The V call is TRBV6-1, the J call TRBJ1-1, with D perhaps TRBD1 (5 bases). CDR3 length equals 18 residues. V lost 2 bases and J lost 3, with 22 bases in between. Germline-derived CDR1 and CDR2 are MNHNS and SASEGT. The CDR3 protein is CASSELTPGGWGDTEAFF. The CDR3 coding sequence is TGTGCCAGCAGTGAACTTACCCCCGGGGGGTGGGGAGACACTGAAGCTTTCTTT.

A few counts support this clone. The chain employs TRBV5-1 and TRBJ2-5, with TRBD1 matching over 8 bases. The germline V gene encodes CDR1 SGHRS and CDR2 YFSETQ. The CDR3 extends over 15 amino acids. Unmatched junction bases numbered 3, after V lost 0 bases and J lost 2 bases. The CDR3 DNA follows: TGCGCCAGCAGCTTGGCCACAGGGGGGCAAGAGACCCAGTACTTC. Translating it yields CASSLATGGQETQYF.

This chain uses TRBV5-1 with TRBJ2-3, with D tentatively TRBD1 (6 bases). The V gene lost 4 bases and the J gene lost 2 bases, with 11 bases spanning the gap. Germline assignment: CDR1 SGHRS and CDR2 YFSETQ. The CDR3 spans 14 residues. In nucleotides, the CDR3 is TGCGCCAGCAGCCGGGACAAGTCCACAGATACGCAGTATTTT. Protein product: CASSRDKSTDTQYF.

CDR3 in DNA: TGTGCCAGCAGCCCTGGGACTAGCGGGGTTTACAATGAGCAGTTCTTC. It specifies CASSPGTSGVYNEQFF. This chain connects TRBV7-8 to TRBJ2-1; TRBD2 matches at 13 bases. This CDR3 contains 16 residues. Trimming at V came to 5 bases and at J to 4 bases, leaving 5 bases not matched to a gene. Per germline, CDR1 SGHVS and CDR2 FQNEAQ. Full variable domain (remainder filled in from reference TRBV7-8 and TRBJ2-1): GAGVSQSPRYKVAKRGQDVALRCDPISGHVSLFWYQQALGQGPEFLTYFQNEAQLDKSGLPSDRFFAERPEGSVSTLKIQRTQQEDSAVYLCASSPGTSGVYNEQFFGPGTRLTVL.

The chain combines TRBV5-1 with TRBJ1-3; no clear D gene. Trimming took 0 bases from V and 0 from J, leaving 16 bases between them. The CDR3 is 18 residues long. Germline V gene data show CDR1 as SGHRS and CDR2 as YFSETQ. This CDR3 is CASSLGPQQLSSGNTIYF. CDR3 sequence (DNA): TGCGCCAGCAGCTTGGGTCCTCAACAGCTGAGCTCTGGAAACACCATATATTTT.

This chain connects TRBV10-3 to TRBJ1-2; 8 nucleotides agree with TRBD1. Looked up from germline, CDR1 is ENHRY and CDR2 is SYGVKD. V was pared by 4 bases and J by 6 bases, with 7 bases of the junction left unmatched. The CDR3 sequence is 14 residues long. The CDR3 is CAISGTGGKNGYTF. The CDR3 nucleotides are TGTGCCATCAGTGGCACAGGGGGTAAGAATGGCTACACCTTC.

The chain has TRBV5-6 and TRBJ1-2; D is unclear. Germline V gene lookup returns CDR1 SGHDT and CDR2 YYEEEE. There are 14 residues in the CDR3. V was pared by 0 bases and J by 4 bases, with 10 bases between. CDR3 coding DNA: TGTGCCAGCAGCTTGGTACAGATACCCTATGGCTACACCTTC. It yields the protein CASSLVQIPYGYTF.

CDR3 sequence: CASNQGAGRGNTEAFF. CDR3 DNA sequence: TGTGCCAGCAACCAGGGGGCCGGACGGGGGAACACTGAAGCTTTCTTT. This chain connects TRBV6-6 to TRBJ1-1, with 8 bases fitting TRBD1. CDR3 length: 16 amino acids. The trim removed 7 bases at V and 1 base at J, leaving 11 bases unmatched. Germline CDR1 MNHNY, CDR2 SVGAGI (reference sequence).

The chain recombines TRBV28 with TRBJ1-1, with D possibly matching TRBD1 (5 bases). Germline V CDR1 and CDR2: MDHEN, SYDVKM. There are 12 residues in the CDR3. Trimming stripped 3 bases from V and 5 bases from J, with 7 bases between. The CDR3 region has the DNA TGTGCCAGCAGTTTCAGGGTAACTGAAGCTTTCTTT. Amino acid sequence: CASSFRVTEAFF. The full variable domain, rest sourced from reference TRBV28 and TRBJ1-1, is DVKVTQSSRYLVKRTGEKVFLECVQDMDHENMFWYRQDPGLGLRLIYFSYDVKMKEKGDIPEGYSVSREKKERFSLILESASTNQTSMYLCASSFRVTEAFFGQGTRLTVV.

The chain carries TRBV30 and TRBJ1-2; D gene uncertain. The V end was cut by 0 bases, the J end by 0 bases, with 11 bases between. The CDR3 length is 15 residues. CDR1 is GTSNPN and CDR2 is SVGIG in the germline V gene (reference sequence). The CDR3 spells CAWSVKNSPNYGYTF. CDR3 sequence (DNA): TGTGCCTGGAGTGTGAAGAACTCCCCTAACTATGGCTACACCTTC.

The chain couples TRBV18 to TRBJ1-2, with D perhaps TRBD1 (6 bases). With 3 bases removed from V and 2 bases from J, the gap between germline ends came to 13 bases. Germline assignment: CDR1 KGHSH and CDR2 LQKENI. The CDR3 consists of 15 residues. CDR3 nucleotides: TGTGCCAGCTCACCTTATGCGGGGGCCAACTATGGCTACACCTTC. Translating it yields CASSPYAGANYGYTF.

The rearrangement joins TRBV4-1 to TRBJ2-7, with a possible D match to TRBD2 (7 bases). Per the germline V gene, CDR1 is MGHRA and CDR2 is YSYEKL. The CDR3 sequence is 16 residues long. Trimming removed 0 bases from V and 5 bases from J, with 17 bases in between. CDR3 residues: CASSQDPGGAGDEQYF. In DNA form, the CDR3 reads TGCGCCAGCAGCCAAGATCCTGGGGGCGCGGGGGACGAGCAGTACTTC.

The genes are TRBV7-9 and TRBJ2-2; perhaps TRBD1 as D (5 bases). Germline values: CDR1 SEHNR, CDR2 FQNEAQ (reference sequence). This CDR3 is built from 15 residues. Trimming pared 5 bases from V and 5 bases from J, leaving 15 bases between. CDR3 sequence (DNA): TGTGCCAGCAGCGATGATGGCAGGGTAACCGGGGAGCTGTTTTTT. Translated: CASSDDGRVTGELFF.

The genes are TRBV19 and TRBJ1-3; 7 bases line up with TRBD1. The V gene's germline CDR1 is LNHDA and CDR2 SQIVND (reference sequence). The CDR3 has 14 amino acids. The J segment lost 8 bases and the V segment lost 0 bases, leaving 4 bases of the junction unmatched. Here the CDR3 reads CASSIETGTDTIYF. The CDR3 DNA follows: TGTGCCAGTAGTATAGAGACAGGGACGGACACCATATATTTT.

The sample holds one count of this clone. V is TRBV27 and J is TRBJ1-5; 7 nucleotides line up with TRBD1. CDR1 is MNHEY, CDR2 SMNVEV, per germline (reference sequence). The CDR3 is made up of 16 amino acids. V was pared by 5 bases and J by 1 base, with 8 bases of the junction left unmatched. Written as DNA, the CDR3 is TGTGCCAGCAGTCCATTCGCGGACAGGAGCAATCAGCCCCAGCATTTT. This encodes CASSPFADRSNQPQHF.

This clone showed up just a few times. This chain uses TRBV19 with TRBJ1-1; possibly TRBD1 for D (5 bases). Trimming shortened V by 0 bases and J by 3 bases, and 8 bases separated the two germline ends. The CDR3 has 14 residues. The germline V gene encodes CDR1 LNHDA and CDR2 SQIVND (reference sequence). The CDR3 spells CASSIEGGDTEAFF. The CDR3 DNA reads as TGTGCCAGTAGTATAGAGGGGGGAGACACTGAAGCTTTCTTT.

On this clone itself: Germline is not matched at one junction end, which may reflect a read error. The chain couples TRBV7-9 to TRBJ2-1, with D tentatively TRBD1 (5 bases). Germline CDR1 and CDR2: SEHNR and FQNEAQ (reference sequence). The CDR3 spans 17 residues. The CDR3, as DNA: TGTTCCAGCACAATTATTATGGGGCTTCTTTCCTACAATGAGCAGTTCTTC. This encodes CSSTIIMGLLSYNEQFF.